This T cell receptor (beta chain) derives from a study of early T cells in non-severe SARS-CoV-2 infection (dated by TCRdb to the early 2020s). A note on the overall study: Bulk RNA from unsorted whole blood was used for TCR sequencing, so alpha and beta chains could not be paired. Overall study results and their limits: VDJdb matching was skewed toward anti-spike CD8 responses, so virus-specific expansions were likely underestimated and private and CD4 specificities were missed.

This clonotype was counted many times. Its antigen specificity is not known. No base-level quality is on record; no much larger clone is a single base apart. Measured from the cysteine to the phenylalanine, the CDR3 is 15 residues long. The entry retains the CDR3 DNA only, 45 bases that are in frame from base 1. The CDR1 and CDR2 encoded by the germline V gene are SGDLS and YYNGEE. Trimming removed 0 bases from V and 0 bases from J, leaving 8 bases between the germline ends. The library came from 5' RACE. Instrument on record: NextSeq 500. Unique molecular identifiers were attached to individual cDNA molecules in the TCR library protocol so that sequencing error and PCR bias could be corrected. TCR alpha and beta chains were both sequenced, and the abundances of alpha and beta sequences in each sample were closely correlated with each other. As for the authors' bioinformatics: Decombinator V4 was used to annotate TCR sequences for V gene, J gene and CDR3. TCRs were defined as expanded if a significant change between any two time points was detected under a Poisson model with p below 0.0001. TCR abundances were normalised to the total number of TCRs sequenced per sample and expressed as counts per million. MAIT TCRs were defined by TRAV1-2 paired with TRAJ12, TRAJ20 or TRAJ33, and iNKT TCRs by TRAV10 paired with TRAJ18. VDJdb, accessed 1 November 2021, was searched for CMV, EBV and SARS-CoV-2 annotated TCRs, with TCRs annotated for multiple antigens excluded. TCRdb trimmed public reads at Q25 via fastp, called clones via MiXCR and kept in-frame beta chains. Records with the same CDR3 protein are collapsed into one entry carrying the most frequent genes and DNA. TCRdb, not the original authors, processed these V and J calls. This sample has around 77,000 distinct CDR3 sequences in its table, and 5% of those were observed once. The biggest ten clones account for less than 9.5% of the sample.

Set within a cohort of healthcare workers in London, UK, this nested case-control study involved weekly PCR testing of nasopharyngeal swabs along with blood sampling. Healthcare workers were enrolled in the week of the UK lockdown, from 23 to 31 March 2020, and were followed every week for up to roughly 16 weeks. This receptor was identified in an adult who was a healthcare worker with PCR-confirmed SARS-CoV-2 infection or an uninfected control (not recorded which). This chain is built from TRBV9 and TRBJ2-3, with the D gene uncertain. This sample comprised whole blood, obtained at baseline. In nucleotide form, the sequence is TGTGCCAGCAGCGTAGGGTCAACTAGCACAGATACGCAGTATTTT. It codes for CASSVGSTSTDTQYF.